Following are 32 T cell receptor beta chains from one sample sequenced in a study of blood T cell repertoires in COVID-19. Only in-frame clones appear in the TCRdb table, and some are missing; sequencing was by immunoSEQ multiplex PCR. In the table there are 68,000 or so clones, 75% to 90% of which are singletons. The specimen sequenced was peripheral blood. The receptors were gathered from a man in his fifties with acute or convalescent COVID-19.

The CDR3 DNA sequence: TGTGCCAGCAGCGTAGGTGGGACAGGGATGGAGGGCTACACCTTC. Translating gives CASSVGGTGMEGYTF. This chain joins TRBV9 and TRBJ1-2, with 9 positions matching TRBD1. Losses at the gene ends were 0 bases for V and 8 bases for J; bases not matched to a gene: 8. This CDR3 has 15 residues. Germline values: CDR1 SGDLS, CDR2 YYNGEE.

The gene calls are TRBV5-6 and TRBJ2-2; 8 nucleotides align to TRBD1. Germline lookup yields CDR1 SGHDT and CDR2 YYEEEE. V gave up 4 bases and J gave up 4 bases; unmatched junction bases: 3. The CDR3 spans 14 residues. The chain's CDR3 is CASSRTGSTGELFF. In DNA, the CDR3 is TGTGCCAGCAGCAGGACAGGGAGCACCGGGGAGCTGTTTTTT.

V gene TRBV6-1 combines with J gene TRBJ2-3; TRBD2 is a possible D gene (6 bases). Germline V lookup: CDR1 MNHNS, CDR2 SASEGT. This CDR3 has 16 residues. Trimming removed 4 bases from V and 3 bases from J, with 17 bases in between. CDR3 nucleotide sequence: TGTGCCAGCAGTGGGGGCTGGGGGACTCGGACAGATACGCAGTATTTT. As protein: CASSGGWGTRTDTQYF.

The chain combines TRBV28 with TRBJ2-6; TRBD1 matches 9 bases. Per germline, CDR1 MDHEN and CDR2 SYDVKM. V dropped 5 bases and J dropped 3; count of bases not matched to a gene: 8. The CDR3 totals 17 residues. The CDR3 sequence: CASSPQQGAGGANVLTF. DNA for the CDR3: TGTGCCAGCAGTCCCCAACAGGGGGCTGGTGGGGCCAACGTCCTGACTTTC. Supplemented by reference TRBV28 and TRBJ2-6, the full variable domain reads DVKVTQSSRYLVKRTGEKVFLECVQDMDHENMFWYRQDPGLGLRLIYFSYDVKMKEKGDIPEGYSVSREKKERFSLILESASTNQTSMYLCASSPQQGAGGANVLTFGAGSRLTVL.

The genes are TRBV7-2 and TRBJ2-5; TRBD1 aligns across 10 bases. CDR3 length: 15 residues. From germline, CDR1 is SGHTA and CDR2 FQGNSA. V gave up 4 bases and J gave up 5 bases; unmatched junction bases: 7. CDR3 loop: CASSSGTGVGETQYF. The CDR3 DNA sequence: TGTGCCAGCAGCTCCGGGACAGGGGTGGGGGAGACCCAGTACTTC. Looking up the rest from reference TRBV7-2 and TRBJ2-5 gives the full variable domain: GAGVSQSPSNKVTEKGKDVELRCDPISGHTALYWYRQSLGQGLEFLIYFQGNSAPDKSGLPSDRFSAERTGGSVSTLTIQRTQQEDSAVYLCASSSGTGVGETQYFGPGTRLLVL.

The genes are TRBV7-2 and TRBJ2-7; D gene unclear. Trimming took off 1 base at V and 3 bases at J, with 10 bases between the two ends. The CDR3 extends over 14 amino acids. CDR1 and CDR2 from the germline V gene are SGHTA and FQGNSA. In nucleotides, the CDR3 is TGTGCCAGCAGCTTAGGTAGTCAGGACTACGAGCAGTACGTC. As protein: CASSLGSQDYEQYV.

Only a few counts were recorded for this clone. V usage is TRBV5-1 and J usage is TRBJ2-3; 10 bases line up with TRBD2. This CDR3 has 17 residues. Germline V lookup: CDR1 SGHRS, CDR2 YFSETQ. V trimming: 4 bases; J trimming: 1 base; junction bases outside the gene matches: 9. The CDR3 region is CASSPGFLAGGTDTQYF. The CDR3 region has the DNA TGCGCCAGCAGCCCCGGTTTTCTAGCGGGAGGCACAGATACGCAGTATTTT.

This chain joins TRBV9 and TRBJ2-1; 9 nucleotides agree with TRBD2. The CDR3 contains 18 residues. Germline lookup yields CDR1 SGDLS and CDR2 YYNGEE. V lost 5 bases and J lost 7; bases outside the gene matches: 19. Here the CDR3 reads CASSDSSIAGVRGNEQFF. CDR3 DNA: TGTGCCAGCAGTGATTCGTCAATAGCGGGAGTTAGAGGAAATGAGCAGTTCTTC.

The chain is built from TRBV6-5 and TRBJ2-1; 7 nucleotides line up with TRBD2. The CDR3 covers 12 residues. CDR1 MNHEY and CDR2 SVGAGI come from the germline V gene. With V trimmed by 6 bases and J by 8 bases, 4 bases remained unmatched. CDR3 coding DNA: TGTGCCAGCAGGAGCGGGATGTATGAGCAGTTCTTC. Translated: CASRSGMYEQFF.

The V and J genes are TRBV24-1 and TRBJ2-3, with 7 bases aligning to TRBD2. Looked up from germline, CDR1 is KGHDR and CDR2 is SFDVKD. V lost 6 bases and J lost 3; bases outside the gene matches: 2. This CDR3 is 13 amino acids long. The DNA for the CDR3 is TGTGCCACCAGTCCCGGGGGGACAGATACGCAGTATTTT. It codes for CATSPGGTDTQYF.

The chain combines TRBV19 with TRBJ1-6, with D possibly being TRBD1 (6 bases). Germline V gene lookup returns CDR1 LNHDA and CDR2 SQIVND (reference sequence). V was trimmed by 2 bases and J by 9 bases, leaving 11 bases between them. The CDR3 length is 14 residues. CDR3 residues: CASSIKQGGSPLHF. CDR3 coding DNA: TGTGCCAGTAGTATAAAACAGGGCGGTTCACCCCTCCACTTT.

J is TRBJ2-2 and V is TRBV6-4, with D possibly being TRBD1 (7 bases). The CDR3 spans 15 residues. The V end was cut by 5 bases, the J end by 4 bases, with 14 bases between. Germline CDR1 and CDR2: MRHNA and SNTAGT. For the CDR3, the DNA is TGTGCCAGCAGTCCCGGGGGACAGCTCACCGGGGAGCTGTTTTTT. It translates to CASSPGGQLTGELFF.

This rearrangement joins TRBV6-2 or TRBV6-3 to TRBJ1-4; D gene unclear. Germline-derived CDR1 and CDR2 are MNHEY and SVGEGT. V was pared by 6 bases and J by 5 bases, with 10 bases between. This CDR3 spans 13 amino acids. The CDR3 DNA reads TGTGCCAGCAGCCCGACACAGAATGAAAAACTGTTTTTT. Translating it yields CASSPTQNEKLFF.

CDR3 residues: CASSQVNMNTEAFF. The CDR3 nucleotides are TGTGCCAGCAGCCAGGTTAACATGAACACTGAAGCTTTCTTT. The chain joins TRBV4-2 to TRBJ1-1, with D uncertain. The CDR3 runs to 14 residues. CDR1 is LGHNA and CDR2 is YNFKEQ in the germline V gene. Trimming removed 3 bases from V and 0 bases from J, with 8 bases in between.

The CDR3 bases are TGTGCCAGCTCACCACCTGACTCCCCATCGGGCAATGAGCAGTTCTTC. Protein: CASSPPDSPSGNEQFF. The chain is built from TRBV18 and TRBJ2-1; D call uncertain. Trimming took off 0 bases at V and 6 bases at J, with 15 bases between the two ends. The CDR3 runs to 16 residues. Germline V gene sequence: CDR1 KGHSH, CDR2 LQKENI.

The chain carries TRBV6-5 and TRBJ2-2, with 9 bases that match TRBD1. CDR1 and CDR2 from the germline V gene are MNHEY and SVGAGI. Trimming cost V 8 bases and J 4 bases; bases outside gene matches: 5. CDR3 length equals 14 residues. The CDR3 bases are TGTGCCAGCGGAGACAGGGGGACCACCGGGGAGCTGTTTTTT. Residues: CASGDRGTTGELFF.

This rearrangement joins TRBV7-3 to TRBJ1-1; 8 nucleotides line up with TRBD1. Germline V gene data show CDR1 as SGHTA and CDR2 as FQGTGA. V shed 5 bases, J shed 3 bases, and the junction held 5 bases outside the gene matches. The CDR3 totals 14 residues. This CDR3 reads CASSAQGADTEAFF. The CDR3 DNA reads as TGTGCCAGCAGCGCCCAGGGGGCGGACACTGAAGCTTTCTTT. The full variable domain, its missing parts supplied by reference TRBV7-3 and TRBJ1-1, is GAGVSQTPSNKVTEKGKYVELRCDPISGHTALYWYRQSLGQGPEFLIYFQGTGAADDSGLPNDRFFAVRPEGSVSTLKIQRTERGDSAVYLCASSAQGADTEAFFGQGTRLTVV.

This chain joins TRBV21-1 and TRBJ2-1; the table's D call of TRBD2 was not tested on the DNA. TRBV21-1 is given as a pseudogene. The CDR3 has 14 residues. The CDR3 loop is CASSTRLEHNEQFF. The DNA for the CDR3 is TGTGCCAGCAGCACGCGACTAGAACACAATGAGCAGTTCTTC.

The rearrangement uses TRBV19 and TRBJ2-7; 9 bases are shared with TRBD1. The ends lost 6 bases at V and 1 base at J; junction bases unmatched: 10. The CDR3 is 16 amino acids. Germline CDR1 is LNHDA and CDR2 is SQIVND (reference sequence). The DNA for the CDR3 is TGTGCCAGTAGCCGCCGACAGGGGGGGGATTCCTACGAGCAGTACTTC. Amino acid sequence: CASSRRQGGDSYEQYF.

The chain is built from TRBV7-9 and TRBJ2-3; maybe TRBD2 (6 bases). Trimming took off 5 bases at V and 3 bases at J, with 15 bases between the two ends. This CDR3 comprises 15 residues. The germline CDR1 and CDR2 sequences are SEHNR and FQNEAQ (reference sequence). CDR3 DNA sequence: TGTGCCAGCAGCGCAGCGGGCTATCAGACAGATACGCAGTATTTT. It translates to CASSAAGYQTDTQYF.

The chain recombines TRBV28 with TRBJ1-2; D unresolved. The germline V gene has CDR1 MDHEN and CDR2 SYDVKM. Trimming cost V 3 bases and J 4 bases, with 9 bases left between them. CDR3 size: 13 residues. The CDR3 loop reads CASSLSPSYGYTF. CDR3 nucleotides: TGTGCCAGCAGTTTGAGCCCATCCTATGGCTACACCTTC.

This clone has more than one count but fewer than ten. The chain is built from TRBV28 and TRBJ2-1, with D possibly matching TRBD2 (7 bases). V dropped 7 bases and J dropped 4 bases, with 17 bases sitting between them. The CDR3 loop spans 15 amino acids. From germline, CDR1 is MDHEN and CDR2 SYDVKM. CDR3 bases: TGTGCCAGCACGGGGGGCCCAGATTATTACAATGAGCAGTTCTTC. It translates to CASTGGPDYYNEQFF.

This chain connects TRBV24-1 to TRBJ2-1; TRBD2 aligns across 9 bases. V was pared by 3 bases and J by 5 bases, with 10 bases of the junction left unmatched. The CDR3 spans 17 residues. From germline, CDR1 is KGHDR and CDR2 SFDVKD. CDR3 in amino acids: CATSDSGGRAVNNEQFF. For the CDR3, the DNA is TGTGCCACCAGTGATAGCGGCGGGAGGGCCGTCAACAATGAGCAGTTCTTC.

The rearrangement links TRBV6-2 or TRBV6-3 to TRBJ1-1; D call uncertain. There are 15 residues in the CDR3. CDR1 and CDR2 (germline): MNHEY, SVGEGT. V was clipped by 0 bases and J by 6 bases, with 14 bases between them. The CDR3 here is CASSYSRGVGSEAFF. In DNA form, the CDR3 reads TGTGCCAGCAGTTACTCGCGGGGAGTGGGGTCTGAAGCTTTCTTT.

The rearrangement joins TRBV7-9 to TRBJ1-6; a weak D match, TRBD1 (5 bases). The length of the CDR3 is 12 residues. In germline, CDR1 is SEHNR, CDR2 FQNEAQ (reference sequence). Trimming removed 4 bases at V and 14 bases at J, with 12 bases between. The CDR3 is CASSYLEGSLHF. The CDR3 nucleotides are TGTGCCAGCAGCTATCTGGAGGGGTCCCTCCACTTT.

The chain joins TRBV29-1 to TRBJ1-1, with 9 bases fitting TRBD1. The CDR3 extends over 13 amino acids. The trim removed 5 bases at V and 0 bases at J, leaving 1 base unmatched. The germline gives CDR1 SQVTM, CDR2 ANQGSEA. The CDR3 here is CSVWDRVNTEAFF. CDR3 DNA sequence: TGCAGCGTTTGGGACAGGGTGAACACTGAAGCTTTCTTT. Full variable domain (missing parts from reference TRBV29-1 and TRBJ1-1): SAVISQKPSRDICQRGTSLTIQCQVDSQVTMMFWYRQQPGQSLTLIATANQGSEATYESGFVIDKFPISRPNLTFSTLTVSNMSPEDSSIYLCSVWDRVNTEAFFGQGTRLTVV.

The V gene is TRBV15, the J gene TRBJ2-2; maybe TRBD2 (5 bases). The CDR3 is 16 residues long. In germline, CDR1 is LNHNV, CDR2 YYDKDF (reference sequence). V lost 1 base to trimming and J lost 0 bases, with 9 bases between them. CDR3 sequence: CATSRAGLTNTGELFF. The DNA of the CDR3 is TGTGCCACCAGCAGAGCCGGACTTACGAACACCGGGGAGCTGTTTTTT. Full variable domain (missing parts from reference TRBV15 and TRBJ2-2): DAMVIQNPRYQVTQFGKPVTLSCSQTLNHNVMYWYQQKSSQAPKLLFHYYDKDFNNEADTPDNFQSRRPNTSFCFLDIRSPGLGDTAMYLCATSRAGLTNTGELFFGEGSRLTVL.

The chain joins TRBV20-1 to TRBJ1-3, with D maybe TRBD1 (5 bases). The CDR3 is 14 amino acids. Germline-derived CDR1 and CDR2 are DFQATT and SNEGSKA (reference sequence). V lost 3 bases and J 5 bases, leaving 14 bases between the germline ends. CDR3 nucleotides: TGCAGTGCTAGTTCGGTTAGGACAAGAAACACCATATATTTT. Translated, it gives CSASSVRTRNTIYF.

The gene calls are TRBV6-5 and TRBJ2-3; TRBD2 aligns across 7 bases. This CDR3 is 15 amino acids long. Germline V gene data show CDR1 as MNHEY and CDR2 as SVGAGI. V dropped 6 bases and J dropped 6; count of bases not matched to a gene: 12. CDR3 amino acids: CASSPEGGRGDTQYF. The CDR3 DNA follows: TGTGCCAGCAGCCCCGAGGGAGGGAGGGGTGATACGCAGTATTTT.

J is TRBJ1-3 and V is TRBV14, with D tentatively TRBD1 (5 bases). The V end lost 4 bases, the J end lost 0 bases, and 16 bases lay between the germline ends. CDR3 size: 17 residues. Germline CDR1 is SGHDN and CDR2 is FVKESK. The CDR3 spells CASSRSDTFPSGNTIYF. The CDR3, as DNA: TGTGCCAGCAGCCGGTCGGACACCTTTCCCTCTGGAAACACCATATATTTT.

This sequence joins TRBV19 and TRBJ1-2; maybe TRBD1 (5 bases). This CDR3 has 13 residues. Trimming shortened V by 3 bases and J by 4 bases, and 9 bases separated the two germline ends. Germline assignment: CDR1 LNHDA and CDR2 SQIVND (reference sequence). This chain's CDR3 is CASSIGGTYGYTF. The CDR3 DNA is TGTGCCAGTAGTATCGGGGGGACCTATGGCTACACCTTC. Filled out from reference TRBV19 and TRBJ1-2, the complete variable domain reads DGGITQSPKYLFRKEGQNVTLSCEQNLNHDAMYWYRQDPGQGLRLIYYSQIVNDFQKGDIAEGYSVSREKKESFPLTVTSAQKNPTAFYLCASSIGGTYGYTFGSGTRLTVV.

This rearrangement joins TRBV7-2 to TRBJ1-5; perhaps TRBD1 as D (6 bases). Trimming stripped 1 base from V and 7 bases from J, with 14 bases between. The CDR3 totals 15 residues. Looked up from germline, CDR1 is SGHTA and CDR2 is FQGNSA. This chain's CDR3 is CASSLVRGSGQPQHF. CDR3 DNA: TGTGCCAGCAGCTTAGTAAGGGGGTCAGGGCAGCCCCAGCATTTT.